Listed below are T cell receptor beta chains from one sample, sequenced in a study of blood T cells in healthy people across ages. Via MiXCR, TCRdb re-called the 5' RACE reads, giving one row per CDR3 protein. This table has almost 800,000 distinct CDR3 sequences, more than 45% appearing once. The specimen sequenced was blood. Receptors originate from a young man in good health. The CDR3 runs from the conserved cysteine through the conserved F or W. Each record gives: clone size, V gene, J gene, D gene, CDR3 DNA, CDR3 protein. D genes are given only for firm matches. Expanded clones get a size class; other rows say once, few or many, or leave the size out.

abundance: few; v_gene: TRBV6-2/TRBV6-3; j_gene: TRBJ2-3; d_gene: .; CDR3nt: TGTGCCAGCAGTTACACCTACTGGGGAGATACGCAGTATTTT; CDR3aa: CASSYTYWGDTQYF
abundance: once; v_gene: TRBV4-2; j_gene: TRBJ2-1; d_gene: .; CDR3nt: TGTGCCAGCAGCCAAGATGGACGGTACAATGAGCAGTTCTTC; CDR3aa: CASSQDGRYNEQFF
abundance: .; v_gene: TRBV29-1; j_gene: TRBJ2-6; d_gene: .; CDR3nt: TGCAGCGTTGAAACCAATGTGGGGGCCAACGTCCTGACTTTC; CDR3aa: CSVETNVGANVLTF
abundance: few; v_gene: TRBV27; j_gene: TRBJ1-2; d_gene: TRBD1; CDR3nt: TGTGCCAGCAGTTTATGGGGGACAGGGCCCTATGGCTACACCTTC; CDR3aa: CASSLWGTGPYGYTF
abundance: .; v_gene: TRBV27; j_gene: TRBJ2-7; d_gene: .; CDR3nt: TGTGCCAGCAGTGAATACCCCGGGAGAGACTACGAGCAGTACTTC; CDR3aa: CASSEYPGRDYEQYF
abundance: .; v_gene: TRBV30; j_gene: TRBJ1-5; d_gene: TRBD1; CDR3nt: TGTGCCTGGACCCCGGGACAGTATCAGCCCCAGCATTTT; CDR3aa: CAWTPGQYQPQHF
abundance: .; v_gene: TRBV9; j_gene: TRBJ2-1; d_gene: .; CDR3nt: TGTGCCAGCAGCCCTCAGATCCGGCATGAGCAGTTCTTC; CDR3aa: CASSPQIRHEQFF
abundance: .; v_gene: TRBV6-2/TRBV6-3; j_gene: TRBJ2-7; d_gene: .; CDR3nt: TGTGCCAGCAGCACAGGGTTCTCCTACAATGAGCAGTACTTC; CDR3aa: CASSTGFSYNEQYF
abundance: few; v_gene: TRBV11-3; j_gene: TRBJ2-5; d_gene: .; CDR3nt: TGTGCCAGCAGCTTATTTGGACAGCAAGAGACCCAGTACTTC; CDR3aa: CASSLFGQQETQYF
abundance: .; v_gene: TRBV9; j_gene: TRBJ2-1; d_gene: .; CDR3nt: TGTGCCAGCAGCGCCCCCGGAAAACCATACAATGAGCAGTTCTTC; CDR3aa: CASSAPGKPYNEQFF
abundance: once; v_gene: TRBV28; j_gene: TRBJ2-1; d_gene: TRBD2; CDR3nt: TGTGCCAGCAGTTTATGGGGTAGCGGGAGCGTGAATGAGCAGTTCTTC; CDR3aa: CASSLWGSGSVNEQFF
abundance: .; v_gene: TRBV6-5; j_gene: TRBJ2-3; d_gene: TRBD1; CDR3nt: TGTGCCAGCAGAGGACAGGCGGATACGCAGTATTTT; CDR3aa: CASRGQADTQYF
abundance: few; v_gene: TRBV6-2/TRBV6-3; j_gene: TRBJ2-1; d_gene: .; CDR3nt: TGTGCCAGCAGTCCCCAGACTAGTAGCAATGAGCAGTTCTTC; CDR3aa: CASSPQTSSNEQFF
abundance: once; v_gene: TRBV5-1; j_gene: TRBJ2-5; d_gene: .; CDR3nt: TGCGCCAGCAGCTCGGGCTACATCGGAGGGAAAGAGACCCAGTACTTC; CDR3aa: CASSSGYIGGKETQYF
abundance: few; v_gene: TRBV7-2; j_gene: TRBJ2-6; d_gene: .; CDR3nt: TGTGCCAGCAGCTTAGTCGGAACCTCTGGGGCCAACGTCCTGACTTTC; CDR3aa: CASSLVGTSGANVLTF
abundance: .; v_gene: TRBV2; j_gene: TRBJ2-1; d_gene: .; CDR3nt: TGTGCCAGCAGTTCCCTCCCAGGGGGGCGGGATTACAATGAGCAGTTCTTC; CDR3aa: CASSSLPGGRDYNEQFF
abundance: many; v_gene: TRBV24-1; j_gene: TRBJ2-3; d_gene: .; CDR3nt: TGTGCCACCGCCAGTTTGGACACAGATACGCAGTATTTT; CDR3aa: CATASLDTDTQYF
abundance: .; v_gene: TRBV28; j_gene: TRBJ2-7; d_gene: TRBD2; CDR3nt: TGTGCCAGCAGACTGGGGGGGACCTTAAGATACGAGCAGTACTTC; CDR3aa: CASRLGGTLRYEQYF
abundance: .; v_gene: TRBV9; j_gene: TRBJ2-1; d_gene: TRBD2; CDR3nt: TGTGCCAGCACTAAAGGACTAGCGGGAGGGATTAATGAGCAGTTCTTC; CDR3aa: CASTKGLAGGINEQFF
abundance: .; v_gene: TRBV7-8; j_gene: TRBJ2-5; d_gene: .; CDR3nt: TGTGCCAGCAGCCTAGGGCCTGGGGAGCGGGAGTACTTC; CDR3aa: CASSLGPGEREYF
abundance: once; v_gene: TRBV9; j_gene: TRBJ2-1; d_gene: .; CDR3nt: TGTGCCAGCAGCGTAGTAACAGGGTCGGGCAATGAGCAGTTCTTC; CDR3aa: CASSVVTGSGNEQFF
abundance: few; v_gene: TRBV9; j_gene: TRBJ2-7; d_gene: TRBD1; CDR3nt: TGTGCCAGCAGCGCCTCCCCGGGACAGGACCACGAGCAGTACTTC; CDR3aa: CASSASPGQDHEQYF
abundance: .; v_gene: TRBV12-3/TRBV12-4; j_gene: TRBJ2-1; d_gene: TRBD2; CDR3nt: TGTGCCAGCAATTCTGGGACTAGCGGGACTCCCCCCTACAATGAGCAGTTCTTC; CDR3aa: CASNSGTSGTPPYNEQFF
abundance: .; v_gene: TRBV20-1; j_gene: TRBJ1-1; d_gene: TRBD1; CDR3nt: TGCAGTGCTTTTTCGGACAGGGCTGACACTGAAGCTTTCTTT; CDR3aa: CSAFSDRADTEAFF
abundance: .; v_gene: TRBV7-2; j_gene: TRBJ2-7; d_gene: .; CDR3nt: TGTGCCAACAGCTCCACCTACTACGAGCAGTACTTC; CDR3aa: CANSSTYYEQYF
abundance: .; v_gene: TRBV7-2; j_gene: TRBJ2-1; d_gene: .; CDR3nt: TGTGCCAGCAGCTCAAGGGCTTACAATGAGCAGTTCTTC; CDR3aa: CASSSRAYNEQFF
abundance: .; v_gene: TRBV7-2; j_gene: TRBJ2-5; d_gene: .; CDR3nt: TGTGCCAGCAGCTTAACCACCACGGATCAAGAGACCCAGTACTTC; CDR3aa: CASSLTTTDQETQYF
abundance: .; v_gene: TRBV30; j_gene: TRBJ2-3; d_gene: .; CDR3nt: TGTGCCTGGACTCGGGAATTCGACACAGATACGCAGTATTTT; CDR3aa: CAWTREFDTDTQYF
abundance: .; v_gene: TRBV29-1; j_gene: TRBJ2-5; d_gene: .; CDR3nt: TGCAGCGTTAGGTTACAGCGACACCAAGAGACCCAGTACTTC; CDR3aa: CSVRLQRHQETQYF
abundance: .; v_gene: TRBV7-3; j_gene: TRBJ2-7; d_gene: TRBD1; CDR3nt: TGTGCCAGCAGTCGACAGGGGGCTCCCGCGTACGAGCAGTACTTC; CDR3aa: CASSRQGAPAYEQYF
abundance: .; v_gene: TRBV29-1; j_gene: TRBJ2-1; d_gene: TRBD1; CDR3nt: TGCAGCCTTGAATCCAGGGGGCAATACAATGAGCAGTTCTTC; CDR3aa: CSLESRGQYNEQFF
abundance: once; v_gene: TRBV20-1; j_gene: TRBJ2-1; d_gene: TRBD1; CDR3nt: TGCAGTGCTAGCCGGACAGGCCCCTGGGGTGAGCAGTTCTTC; CDR3aa: CSASRTGPWGEQFF
abundance: .; v_gene: TRBV12-3/TRBV12-4; j_gene: TRBJ2-7; d_gene: .; CDR3nt: TGTGCCAGCAGCCCCGTCCCCGCGAGCTCCTACGAGCAGTACTTC; CDR3aa: CASSPVPASSYEQYF
abundance: few; v_gene: TRBV20-1; j_gene: TRBJ2-7; d_gene: TRBD1; CDR3nt: TGCAGTGCTAGGCCATCGGGACAGCAGCTTACGAAGCAGTACTTC; CDR3aa: CSARPSGQQLTKQYF
abundance: .; v_gene: TRBV5-1; j_gene: TRBJ2-1; d_gene: .; CDR3nt: TGCGCCAGCAGCTTGGAAAATTCTATACAGGAGTTCTTC; CDR3aa: CASSLENSIQEFF
abundance: .; v_gene: TRBV3-1; j_gene: TRBJ2-4; d_gene: TRBD2; CDR3nt: TGTGCCAGCAAGGCGCGGGGGGGTTATCCAAAGTACTTC; CDR3aa: CASKARGGYPKYF
abundance: .; v_gene: TRBV10-3; j_gene: TRBJ2-7; d_gene: .; CDR3nt: TGTGCCATCAGTGCCGGACAATTCTACGAGCAGTACTTC; CDR3aa: CAISAGQFYEQYF
abundance: .; v_gene: TRBV7-2; j_gene: TRBJ2-3; d_gene: .; CDR3nt: TGTGCCAGCAGCTACACAGGGTTGGCGCAGTATTTT; CDR3aa: CASSYTGLAQYF
abundance: .; v_gene: TRBV12-3/TRBV12-4; j_gene: TRBJ2-1; d_gene: .; CDR3nt: TGTGCCAGCAGCCCGGGGCAGAGCAATGAGCAGTTCTTC; CDR3aa: CASSPGQSNEQFF
abundance: few; v_gene: TRBV27; j_gene: TRBJ1-4; d_gene: .; CDR3nt: TGTGCCAGCAGTTTGACAGATTTACTTGAAAAACTGTTTTTT; CDR3aa: CASSLTDLLEKLFF
abundance: .; v_gene: TRBV12-3/TRBV12-4; j_gene: TRBJ1-5; d_gene: TRBD1; CDR3nt: TGTGCCAGCAGCCACTCGACAGGGAAATATAGCAATCAGCCCCAGCATTTT; CDR3aa: CASSHSTGKYSNQPQHF
abundance: few; v_gene: TRBV5-1; j_gene: TRBJ1-2; d_gene: .; CDR3nt: TGCGCCAGCAGCTTATCAGGGGAGAACTATGGCTACACCTTC; CDR3aa: CASSLSGENYGYTF
abundance: .; v_gene: TRBV20-1; j_gene: TRBJ1-5; d_gene: .; CDR3nt: TGCAGTGCCGAAGCGGACGGAAGCAATCAGCCCCAGCATTTT; CDR3aa: CSAEADGSNQPQHF
abundance: .; v_gene: TRBV3-1; j_gene: TRBJ2-2; d_gene: TRBD2; CDR3nt: TGTGCCAGCAGCCATACTAGCGTCACCGGGGAGCTGTTTTTT; CDR3aa: CASSHTSVTGELFF
abundance: once; v_gene: TRBV2; j_gene: TRBJ1-2; d_gene: .; CDR3nt: TGTGCCAGCAGGCCGACAGTCCGCTACACCTTC; CDR3aa: CASRPTVRYTF
abundance: .; v_gene: TRBV20-1; j_gene: TRBJ2-1; d_gene: TRBD2; CDR3nt: TGCAGTGCTAGCGGTTCTGGATTAGCGGGAGATTCGTACAATGAGCAGTTCTTC; CDR3aa: CSASGSGLAGDSYNEQFF
abundance: .; v_gene: TRBV27; j_gene: TRBJ2-7; d_gene: TRBD1; CDR3nt: TGTGCCAGCAGATTTCCCGGGACAGGGGTCTACGAGCAGTACTTC; CDR3aa: CASRFPGTGVYEQYF
abundance: .; v_gene: TRBV28; j_gene: TRBJ2-7; d_gene: .; CDR3nt: TGTGCCAGCAGTTTGGCGCATTACGAGCAGTACTTC; CDR3aa: CASSLAHYEQYF
abundance: .; v_gene: TRBV9; j_gene: TRBJ2-1; d_gene: TRBD2; CDR3nt: TGTGCCAGCAGCGTAGTCGGGAGGGCTACCTACAATGAGCAGTTCTTC; CDR3aa: CASSVVGRATYNEQFF
abundance: few; v_gene: TRBV18; j_gene: TRBJ1-6; d_gene: TRBD1; CDR3nt: TGTGCCAGCGCGGACAGGGAGGATTCACCCCTCCACTTT; CDR3aa: CASADREDSPLHF
abundance: .; v_gene: TRBV7-2; j_gene: TRBJ2-7; d_gene: TRBD2; CDR3nt: TGTGCCAGCAGCTTAGAACCGGGGAGGGTGTTCTACGAGCAGTACTTC; CDR3aa: CASSLEPGRVFYEQYF
abundance: few; v_gene: TRBV29-1; j_gene: TRBJ1-2; d_gene: .; CDR3nt: TGCAGCGTTGAGTTCAGGGTCTATGGCTACACCTTC; CDR3aa: CSVEFRVYGYTF
abundance: .; v_gene: TRBV2; j_gene: TRBJ2-1; d_gene: .; CDR3nt: TGTGCCAGCAGTCTCGGGCTTTCAAGGAATGAGCAGTTCTTC; CDR3aa: CASSLGLSRNEQFF
abundance: .; v_gene: TRBV20-1; j_gene: TRBJ2-7; d_gene: .; CDR3nt: TGCAGTGCTATCAGGGCGGGACCCTACGAGCAGTACTTC; CDR3aa: CSAIRAGPYEQYF
abundance: .; v_gene: TRBV7-9; j_gene: TRBJ2-7; d_gene: TRBD1; CDR3nt: TGTGCCAGCAGCCTCAGTTCCTACAGAGACAGGGCTGAGGGCTACGAGCAGTACTTC; CDR3aa: CASSLSSYRDRAEGYEQYF
abundance: .; v_gene: TRBV27; j_gene: TRBJ1-2; d_gene: .; CDR3nt: TGTGCCAGCAGTCCGGGGGCCATTTCGGGAGGCTACACCTTC; CDR3aa: CASSPGAISGGYTF
abundance: once; v_gene: TRBV4-3; j_gene: TRBJ2-2; d_gene: TRBD2; CDR3nt: TGCGCCAGCAGCCAAGGTCGGGAGGACACCGGGGAGCTGTTTTTT; CDR3aa: CASSQGREDTGELFF
abundance: .; v_gene: TRBV3-1; j_gene: TRBJ1-5; d_gene: .; CDR3nt: TGTGCCAGCAGCCAAGCGAACAGCCACAACAATCAGCCCCAGCATTTT; CDR3aa: CASSQANSHNNQPQHF
abundance: .; v_gene: TRBV28; j_gene: TRBJ1-5; d_gene: .; CDR3nt: TGTGCCAGCAGTTTCCTAGGACAGCCCTTGAACAAGCCCCAGCATTTT; CDR3aa: CASSFLGQPLNKPQHF